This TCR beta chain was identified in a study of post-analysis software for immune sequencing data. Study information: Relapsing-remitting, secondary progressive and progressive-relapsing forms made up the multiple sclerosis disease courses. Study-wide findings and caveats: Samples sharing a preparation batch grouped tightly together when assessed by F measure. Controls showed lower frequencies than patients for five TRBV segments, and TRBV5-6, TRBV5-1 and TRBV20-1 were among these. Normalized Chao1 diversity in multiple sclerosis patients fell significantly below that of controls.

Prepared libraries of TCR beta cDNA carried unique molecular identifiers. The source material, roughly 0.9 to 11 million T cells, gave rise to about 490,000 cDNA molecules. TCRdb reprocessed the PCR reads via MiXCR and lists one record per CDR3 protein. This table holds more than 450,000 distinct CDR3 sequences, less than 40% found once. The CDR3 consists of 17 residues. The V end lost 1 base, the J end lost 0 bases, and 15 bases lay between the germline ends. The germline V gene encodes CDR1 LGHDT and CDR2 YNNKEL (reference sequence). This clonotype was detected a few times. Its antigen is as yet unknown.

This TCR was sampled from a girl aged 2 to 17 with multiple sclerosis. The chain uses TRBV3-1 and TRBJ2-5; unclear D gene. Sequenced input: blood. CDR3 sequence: CASSQGPPQSHQETQYF. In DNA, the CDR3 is TGTGCCAGCAGCCAAGGGCCCCCACAGAGCCACCAAGAGACCCAGTACTTC.